This T cell receptor beta chain was sequenced in a study of shared clonotypes between healthy human individuals. Study-level findings and limits: Against clonotypes common to all four donors, non-shared ones had lower generation probabilities.

Each sorted subset replicate got 200 ng genomic DNA, tens of thousands of genomes. Generated by immunoSEQ multiplex PCR, the TCRdb table keeps only in-frame clones and is missing some. Of some 2,400,000 clones in the sample, around 95% were seen once. This CDR3 region has 14 residues. Germline CDR1 is MDHEN and CDR2 is SYDVKM. The V end lost 6 bases, the J end lost 6 bases, and 17 bases lay between the germline ends. About this clone: Its antigen remains unknown.

What was sequenced was naive CD4+ T cells sorted from blood. Subset meaning: CD45RA+ positively selected. This chain joins TRBV28 and TRBJ1-1; D remains ambiguous. The sequence came from a man aged 18 to 29 in good health. The CDR3 DNA is TGTGCCAGCAGAGTTGGGTTAAAGATCGCTGAAGCTTTCTTT. Its protein product is CASRVGLKIAEAFF.